A selection of T cell receptor beta chains follows, all from one sample in a study of vaccination and CD4 T cells after COVID-19. In TCRdb, the PCR reads were re-called with MiXCR into one record per CDR3 protein. Here the sample spans about 18,000 distinct CDR3 sequences, around 59% being singletons. These receptors' targets are unknown. Sequenced here: CD4+ T cells from blood, cultured in vitro, sampled after SARS-CoV-2 vaccination. These receptors all stem from a human donor who had recovered from COVID-19. CDR3s include the opening cysteine and the closing phenylalanine or tryptophan. The D gene is left open where the match is weak. Not all rows give a size; the values are once, few, many and, for expanded clones, a class.

>few|TRBJ2-7|TRBV2|NA
CASMGQPYEQYF
TGTGCCAGCATGGGACAACCCTACGAGCAGTACTTC
>NA|TRBJ1-2|TRBV28|TRBD1
CASSSPGQGYYGYTF
TGTGCCAGCAGTTCCCCAGGACAGGGGTACTATGGCTACACCTTC
>few|TRBJ2-7|TRBV20-1|NA
CSASGTSHYEQYF
TGCAGTGCGTCCGGGACTTCGCACTACGAGCAGTACTTC
>NA|TRBJ2-1|TRBV2|TRBD1
CASNDRDRAPNEQFF
TGTGCCAGCAACGACCGGGACAGAGCCCCCAATGAGCAGTTCTTC
>few|TRBJ1-5|TRBV7-2|NA
CASSLGRQPQHF
TGTGCCAGCAGCTTAGGGCGCCAGCCCCAGCATTTT
>NA|TRBJ1-5|TRBV6-2/TRBV6-3|TRBD1
CATSKPNRGLPQPQHF
TGTGCCACCTCCAAACCCAACAGGGGACTGCCTCAGCCCCAGCATTTT
>NA|TRBJ1-1|TRBV6-1|NA
CASTLRWGKTEAFF
TGTGCCAGCACGCTCAGATGGGGGAAAACTGAAGCTTTCTTT
>NA|TRBJ1-2|TRBV29-1|TRBD1
CSVDRGHGYTF
TGCAGCGTGGACAGGGGACATGGCTACACCTTC
>few|TRBJ1-5|TRBV7-9|NA
CASSMTGGPQHF
TGTGCCAGCAGCATGACCGGGGGGCCCCAGCATTTT
>NA|TRBJ1-6|TRBV7-8|NA
CASSLALGSTNNSPLHF
TGTGCCAGCAGCTTAGCGCTAGGCAGCACAAATAATTCACCCCTCCACTTT
>NA|TRBJ1-2|TRBV6-1|NA
CASSEVLGGYTF
TGTGCCAGCAGTGAGGTTCTAGGAGGCTACACCTTC